The 22 T cell receptor beta chains below all came from one sample that was sequenced in a study of shared clonotypes between healthy human individuals. Measured with immunoSEQ multiplex PCR; TCRdb has only the in-frame clones, and not every one. The table shows some 2 million clones, with about 95% occurring only once. Naivety among CD8 cells was defined by CD45RO negativity and positive CCR7 selection, thereby excluding terminally differentiated effector memory CD45RA+ cells. The sequencing input was naive CD8+ T cells sorted from blood. The receptors originated from a man younger than 35 in good health.

V and J are TRBV27 and TRBJ2-1, with D unclear. The CDR3 spans 16 residues. The V gene's germline CDR1 is MNHEY and CDR2 SMNVEV (reference sequence). Trimming removed 2 bases from V and 0 bases from J, with 11 bases in between. The CDR3 spells CASSLETPSSYNEQFF. In DNA, the CDR3 is TGTGCCAGCAGTTTAGAAACACCCAGCTCCTACAATGAGCAGTTCTTC.

V gene TRBV7-9 combines with J gene TRBJ1-4; D remains ambiguous. The germline V and J ends were trimmed by 8 bases and 2 bases, with 12 bases remaining between them. Looked up from germline, CDR1 is SEHNR and CDR2 is FQNEAQ (reference sequence). CDR3 length equals 14 residues. The CDR3 region is CASSAGGTNEKLFF. The CDR3 DNA sequence: TGTGCCAGCTCGGCGGGAGGGACTAATGAAAAACTGTTTTTT.

The chain recombines TRBV4-3 with TRBJ2-7; the match to TRBD2 covers 11 bases. Trimming removed 1 base from V and 3 bases from J; junction bases left unmatched: 2. CDR1 is LGHNA and CDR2 is YSLEER in the germline V gene. The CDR3 contains 15 residues. The chain's CDR3 is CASSQGLAGIYEQYF. The CDR3 nucleotides are TGCGCCAGCAGCCAAGGACTAGCGGGAATCTACGAGCAGTACTTC.

The J gene is TRBJ2-3, the V gene TRBV28; 9 nucleotides line up with TRBD1. CDR3 length: 15 residues. Germline trimming cut 5 bases from V and 0 bases from J; bases unmatched to any gene: 3. Germline lookup yields CDR1 MDHEN and CDR2 SYDVKM. The CDR3: CASSTGQGSTDTQYF. As DNA, the CDR3 is TGTGCCAGCAGTACTGGACAGGGGAGCACAGATACGCAGTATTTT.

The chain is built from TRBV9 and TRBJ2-3; 7 nucleotides match TRBD2. V dropped 0 bases and J dropped 5; count of bases not matched to a gene: 6. Germline lookup yields CDR1 SGDLS and CDR2 YYNGEE. This CDR3 has 15 residues. Here the CDR3 DNA reads TGTGCCAGCAGCGTAGTTGAGGGAGGGTTAGATACGCAGTATTTT. Translated, it gives CASSVVEGGLDTQYF.

This chain connects TRBV7-8 to TRBJ1-4; possible D gene TRBD1, 5 bases. The CDR3 runs 16 residues. Germline CDR1 SGHVS, CDR2 FQNEAQ. Deletions cut 5 bases from V and 3 bases from J, with 16 bases between. This CDR3 reads CASSQNGGLSNEKLFF. CDR3 in DNA: TGTGCCAGCAGCCAGAATGGGGGGTTATCTAATGAAAAACTGTTTTTT.

V gene TRBV6-1 combines with J gene TRBJ2-7; unclear D gene. The CDR3 totals 13 residues. The V end was cut by 3 bases, the J end by 2 bases, with 8 bases between. From germline, CDR1 is MNHNS and CDR2 SASEGT. For the CDR3, the DNA is TGTGCCAGCAGTGACAGGCTAACCTACGAGCAGTACTTC. Its translation: CASSDRLTYEQYF.

The chain couples TRBV7-6 to TRBJ2-7; 8 bases map to TRBD2. The CDR3 totals 13 residues. Germline V CDR1 and CDR2: SGHVS, FNYEAQ. V shed 2 bases and J 5 bases; nucleotides not matched to a gene: 2. CDR3 coding DNA: TGTGCCAGCAGCTTATCGGGAGGGGACGAGCAGTACTTC. It translates to CASSLSGGDEQYF.

This clone was detected once. At the DNA level, this CDR3 is encoded by other sequences in the same sample as well. V usage is TRBV4-1 and J usage is TRBJ2-7; D is unclear. The CDR3 contains 15 residues. CDR1 is MGHRA, CDR2 YSYEKL, per germline. Trimming removed 0 bases at V and 0 bases at J, with 9 bases between. The DNA for the CDR3 is TGCGCCAGCAGCCAAGACGTCGGCAGCTCCTACGAGCAGTACTTC. It translates to CASSQDVGSSYEQYF.

The chain employs TRBV15 and TRBJ2-1; 8 bases line up with TRBD1. Per the germline V gene, CDR1 is LNHNV and CDR2 is YYDKDF (reference sequence). This CDR3 contains 17 residues. The V and J ends lost 4 bases and 2 bases, in that order; junction bases with no gene match: 10. CDR3 region: CATSIPPGQEAYNEQFF. The CDR3 region has the DNA TGTGCCACCAGCATCCCTCCGGGACAGGAGGCCTACAATGAGCAGTTCTTC.

The chain employs TRBV30 and TRBJ2-5; 11 nucleotides align to TRBD2. Germline CDR1 GTSNPN, CDR2 SVGIG (reference sequence). The junction had 1 base not matched to a gene; V was cut back by 0 bases and J by 4 bases. This CDR3 contains 14 residues. The CDR3 coding sequence is TGTGCCTGGAGTGTTAGCGGGGGGGTAGAGACCCAGTACTTC. Translation: CAWSVSGGVETQYF.

The gene calls are TRBV13 and TRBJ2-7; a possible D gene is TRBD2 (6 bases). The CDR3 spans 14 residues. Deletions cut 3 bases from V and 2 bases from J, with 11 bases between. The germline gives CDR1 PRHDT, CDR2 FYEKMQ (reference sequence). CDR3 residues: CASSFAGRTYEQYF. The CDR3 DNA follows: TGTGCCAGCAGCTTCGCCGGGAGAACCTACGAGCAGTACTTC.

The rearrangement uses TRBV5-6 and TRBJ1-5, with 7 nucleotides matching TRBD1. Germline CDR1 reads SGHDT; CDR2 reads YYEEEE. V gave up 4 bases and J gave up 3 bases; unmatched junction bases: 4. The CDR3 sequence is 14 residues long. CDR3 amino acids: CASSEGQFNQPQHF. CDR3 DNA: TGTGCCAGCAGCGAGGGACAGTTCAATCAGCCCCAGCATTTT.

Turning to this clone: Sequence at one end of the junction differs from germline and may be a read error. V gene TRBV7-9 combines with J gene TRBJ1-2; 11 nucleotides match TRBD1. Per the germline V gene, CDR1 is SEHNR and CDR2 is FQNEAQ (reference sequence). This CDR3 region has 15 residues. The CDR3 coding sequence is TGTGCCAGCAGCCTCGGACAGGGGGCCCTCTATGACTACACCTTC. Translation gives CASSLGQGALYDYTF.

This clone was picked up one time. CDR3 DNA sequence: TGTGCCACCGGGAGGACAGAGGACGACGAAGCTTTCTTT. It is translated as CATGRTEDDEAFF. The chain carries TRBV7-9 and TRBJ1-1, with TRBD1 as a possible D gene (6 bases). CDR1 and CDR2 from the germline V gene are SEHNR and FQNEAQ (reference sequence). The CDR3 has 13 amino acids. V lost 10 bases to trimming and J lost 8 bases, with 20 bases between them.

The chain combines TRBV5-6 with TRBJ2-7; 7 bases align to TRBD1. J gave up 3 bases and V 0 bases, and 6 bases lay outside the gene matches. This CDR3 spans 15 amino acids. CDR1 SGHDT and CDR2 YYEEEE come from the germline V gene. CDR3: CASSLGGGQHYEQYF. Here the CDR3 DNA reads TGTGCCAGCAGCTTGGGAGGGGGACAGCACTACGAGCAGTACTTC.

The chain carries TRBV5-1 and TRBJ1-1; 11 nucleotides agree with TRBD1. The CDR3 contains 17 residues. Germline values: CDR1 SGHRS, CDR2 YFSETQ. The V and J ends lost 0 bases and 6 bases, in that order; junction bases with no gene match: 10. CDR3: CASSLEGTGGSGAEAFF. CDR3 DNA: TGCGCCAGCAGCTTGGAGGGGACAGGGGGAAGTGGAGCTGAAGCTTTCTTT.

In the case of this clone: The same CDR3 also results from other DNA sequences found in this sample. The chain is built from TRBV5-1 and TRBJ1-1; D not certain. Germline CDR1 and CDR2: SGHRS and YFSETQ. The CDR3 runs to 14 residues. V shed 0 bases and J shed 4 bases, with 10 bases lying between them. The CDR3 region is CASSLAGRGTEAFF. The CDR3 nucleotides are TGCGCCAGCAGCTTGGCCGGGCGGGGCACTGAAGCTTTCTTT.

To note about this clone: Within the sample, other DNA sequences also encode this same CDR3. This sequence joins TRBV19 and TRBJ1-1, with D uncertain. V was pared by 0 bases and J by 5 bases, with 7 bases between. This CDR3 has 13 residues. Germline V gene data show CDR1 as LNHDA and CDR2 as SQIVND (reference sequence). The CDR3 DNA sequence: TGTGCCAGTAGTATAGACGGGGAAACTGAAGCTTTCTTT. Protein sequence: CASSIDGETEAFF.

The chain is built from TRBV30 and TRBJ2-7; either TRBD1 or TRBD2 may fit D (5 bases each). Trimming left V 5 bases short and J 0 bases short, with 11 bases between. The germline gives CDR1 GTSNPN, CDR2 SVGIG (reference sequence). There are 13 residues in the CDR3. This CDR3 is CAWDMGVSYEQYF. DNA of the CDR3: TGTGCCTGGGACATGGGGGTCTCCTACGAGCAGTACTTC.

The chain has TRBV5-1 and TRBJ1-1; weak D call: TRBD1 (5 bases). The CDR3 sequence is 13 residues long. Per the germline V gene, CDR1 is SGHRS and CDR2 is YFSETQ. Trimming shortened V by 3 bases and J by 6 bases, and 12 bases separated the two germline ends. Written as DNA, the CDR3 is TGCGCCAGCAGCTGGGGGACGATGCCTGAAGCTTTCTTT. Translation gives CASSWGTMPEAFF.

The chain couples TRBV6-5 to TRBJ2-2; 8 bases line up with TRBD1. The CDR3 length is 15 residues. CDR1 and CDR2 from the germline V gene are MNHEY and SVGAGI. Unmatched junction bases numbered 3, after V lost 2 bases and J lost 4 bases. The CDR3 DNA is TGTGCCAGCAGTTACGACAGGGGATTCACCGGGGAGCTGTTTTTT. This encodes CASSYDRGFTGELFF.